This TCR beta chain was sequenced for a study of blood T cells in healthy people across ages (dated by TCRdb to about 2015). Study-wide context: In model experiments, roughly one uniquely barcoded TCR beta cDNA molecule per two T cells was captured by template switching. The study analyzed two additional independent replicas of 1 million unique cDNA reads from the same blood draw for two donors, one aged 18 to 29 and one aged 80 or older. To avoid experimental bias, donors of different ages were spread randomly across the sequencing lanes. To track age-related changes in TCR beta repertoire diversity, the study relied on deep sequencing normalized with unique cDNA molecular identifiers. The donors were divided into four age groups: young (average approximately 15 years), middle-aged (almost 40), aged (roughly 60) and long-lived (roughly 82). Points the paper makes about the study in general: Observed TCR beta diversity per million T cells fell roughly linearly with age, and a significant reduction was already apparent by age about 38. There was a strong correlation between observed TCR beta diversity and the percentage of naive T cells measured by flow cytometry. Compared with the aged group, more naive CD4+ T cells, fewer expanded clones and increased TCR diversity were shown by the long-lived group, suggesting age selection. Since profiling was done on bulk unsorted PBMCs, naive and antigen-experienced compartments could not be conclusively compared. Estimates of total diversity based on one million sequenced T cells were regarded as lower bounds and as underestimates. The CMV infection status of donors was not known, potentially confounding age-related changes in expanded clonotypes.

The library was made by 5' RACE. Sequencing relied on an Illumina HiSeq 2500. A second PCR of about 6 to 12 cycles was run with a J-beta primer mix and a sample-barcoded 5' primer. A unique molecular identifier was introduced onto each TCR beta cDNA molecule by a template-switch 5' adaptor carrying 12 random nucleotides. At least 2.5 million CDR3-containing paired-end reads were obtained from each sample. First-strand cDNA was synthesized from all RNA with the Mint cDNA synthesis kit, primed by a TRBC-specific oligonucleotide. After uracil-DNA glycosylase treatment, a first 18-cycle PCR used universal primers M1SS and BC2_uni_R on all cDNA. In the original analysis: For normalization, 1 million high-quality reads, each with a distinct molecular identifier, were randomly selected from each sample. Reads with shared molecular identifiers were discarded instead of being binned into consensus sequences. MiTCR, run with a Q25 quality threshold and the strictest error-elimination algorithm, handled CDR3 identification, clonotype clustering and error correction. Lower-bound total TCR beta diversity was estimated with a nonparametric unseen species model using Euler transformation. TCRdb reworked the public reads: Q25 trimming with fastp, MiXCR clone assembly, productive beta chains retained. Entries that share a CDR3 protein sequence are merged under the most common genes and DNA. In this record, the V and J calls reflect TCRdb's handling and not the investigators' own analysis. Here the sample has about 670,000 distinct CDR3 sequences; over 40% occur a single time. The top ten hold roughly 12% of the sample.

The germline V gene encodes CDR1 MGHDK and CDR2 SYGVNS. V is shortened by 2 bases, J by 9 bases, and the region joining them spans 14 bases. There are 14 amino acids in the CDR3, from cysteine to phenylalanine inclusive. The only DNA kept is the CDR3, 42 bases in frame from the first base. The approximately 40 donors, aged about 6 to 100 years, were systemically healthy Caucasian individuals from Russia. About 9.1 milliliters of peripheral blood were collected from each donor into EDTA-treated Vacutainer tubes. Ficoll-Paque density-gradient centrifugation was used to isolate PBMCs, with at least 7 million obtained per sample. Total RNA, at least 5.5 micrograms per sample, was extracted from PBMCs with Trizol reagent. For every donor, an aliquot of PBMCs went through flow cytometry to measure the percentages of naive CD45RAhigh/CD27high T cells. As concerns this clonotype: Its antigen is still unknown. Nothing much larger sits one base from this clone, and base qualities are not available.

This TCR was sampled from a woman aged 80 or over in good health. The sequenced material came from blood. Here the chain combines TRBV25-1 and TRBJ1-5; the D gene is unclear. The DNA reads as follows: TGTGCCAGCAGTGAAGCCGGTCGCGATCGGCCCCAGCATTTT. Its translation is CASSEAGRDRPQHF.